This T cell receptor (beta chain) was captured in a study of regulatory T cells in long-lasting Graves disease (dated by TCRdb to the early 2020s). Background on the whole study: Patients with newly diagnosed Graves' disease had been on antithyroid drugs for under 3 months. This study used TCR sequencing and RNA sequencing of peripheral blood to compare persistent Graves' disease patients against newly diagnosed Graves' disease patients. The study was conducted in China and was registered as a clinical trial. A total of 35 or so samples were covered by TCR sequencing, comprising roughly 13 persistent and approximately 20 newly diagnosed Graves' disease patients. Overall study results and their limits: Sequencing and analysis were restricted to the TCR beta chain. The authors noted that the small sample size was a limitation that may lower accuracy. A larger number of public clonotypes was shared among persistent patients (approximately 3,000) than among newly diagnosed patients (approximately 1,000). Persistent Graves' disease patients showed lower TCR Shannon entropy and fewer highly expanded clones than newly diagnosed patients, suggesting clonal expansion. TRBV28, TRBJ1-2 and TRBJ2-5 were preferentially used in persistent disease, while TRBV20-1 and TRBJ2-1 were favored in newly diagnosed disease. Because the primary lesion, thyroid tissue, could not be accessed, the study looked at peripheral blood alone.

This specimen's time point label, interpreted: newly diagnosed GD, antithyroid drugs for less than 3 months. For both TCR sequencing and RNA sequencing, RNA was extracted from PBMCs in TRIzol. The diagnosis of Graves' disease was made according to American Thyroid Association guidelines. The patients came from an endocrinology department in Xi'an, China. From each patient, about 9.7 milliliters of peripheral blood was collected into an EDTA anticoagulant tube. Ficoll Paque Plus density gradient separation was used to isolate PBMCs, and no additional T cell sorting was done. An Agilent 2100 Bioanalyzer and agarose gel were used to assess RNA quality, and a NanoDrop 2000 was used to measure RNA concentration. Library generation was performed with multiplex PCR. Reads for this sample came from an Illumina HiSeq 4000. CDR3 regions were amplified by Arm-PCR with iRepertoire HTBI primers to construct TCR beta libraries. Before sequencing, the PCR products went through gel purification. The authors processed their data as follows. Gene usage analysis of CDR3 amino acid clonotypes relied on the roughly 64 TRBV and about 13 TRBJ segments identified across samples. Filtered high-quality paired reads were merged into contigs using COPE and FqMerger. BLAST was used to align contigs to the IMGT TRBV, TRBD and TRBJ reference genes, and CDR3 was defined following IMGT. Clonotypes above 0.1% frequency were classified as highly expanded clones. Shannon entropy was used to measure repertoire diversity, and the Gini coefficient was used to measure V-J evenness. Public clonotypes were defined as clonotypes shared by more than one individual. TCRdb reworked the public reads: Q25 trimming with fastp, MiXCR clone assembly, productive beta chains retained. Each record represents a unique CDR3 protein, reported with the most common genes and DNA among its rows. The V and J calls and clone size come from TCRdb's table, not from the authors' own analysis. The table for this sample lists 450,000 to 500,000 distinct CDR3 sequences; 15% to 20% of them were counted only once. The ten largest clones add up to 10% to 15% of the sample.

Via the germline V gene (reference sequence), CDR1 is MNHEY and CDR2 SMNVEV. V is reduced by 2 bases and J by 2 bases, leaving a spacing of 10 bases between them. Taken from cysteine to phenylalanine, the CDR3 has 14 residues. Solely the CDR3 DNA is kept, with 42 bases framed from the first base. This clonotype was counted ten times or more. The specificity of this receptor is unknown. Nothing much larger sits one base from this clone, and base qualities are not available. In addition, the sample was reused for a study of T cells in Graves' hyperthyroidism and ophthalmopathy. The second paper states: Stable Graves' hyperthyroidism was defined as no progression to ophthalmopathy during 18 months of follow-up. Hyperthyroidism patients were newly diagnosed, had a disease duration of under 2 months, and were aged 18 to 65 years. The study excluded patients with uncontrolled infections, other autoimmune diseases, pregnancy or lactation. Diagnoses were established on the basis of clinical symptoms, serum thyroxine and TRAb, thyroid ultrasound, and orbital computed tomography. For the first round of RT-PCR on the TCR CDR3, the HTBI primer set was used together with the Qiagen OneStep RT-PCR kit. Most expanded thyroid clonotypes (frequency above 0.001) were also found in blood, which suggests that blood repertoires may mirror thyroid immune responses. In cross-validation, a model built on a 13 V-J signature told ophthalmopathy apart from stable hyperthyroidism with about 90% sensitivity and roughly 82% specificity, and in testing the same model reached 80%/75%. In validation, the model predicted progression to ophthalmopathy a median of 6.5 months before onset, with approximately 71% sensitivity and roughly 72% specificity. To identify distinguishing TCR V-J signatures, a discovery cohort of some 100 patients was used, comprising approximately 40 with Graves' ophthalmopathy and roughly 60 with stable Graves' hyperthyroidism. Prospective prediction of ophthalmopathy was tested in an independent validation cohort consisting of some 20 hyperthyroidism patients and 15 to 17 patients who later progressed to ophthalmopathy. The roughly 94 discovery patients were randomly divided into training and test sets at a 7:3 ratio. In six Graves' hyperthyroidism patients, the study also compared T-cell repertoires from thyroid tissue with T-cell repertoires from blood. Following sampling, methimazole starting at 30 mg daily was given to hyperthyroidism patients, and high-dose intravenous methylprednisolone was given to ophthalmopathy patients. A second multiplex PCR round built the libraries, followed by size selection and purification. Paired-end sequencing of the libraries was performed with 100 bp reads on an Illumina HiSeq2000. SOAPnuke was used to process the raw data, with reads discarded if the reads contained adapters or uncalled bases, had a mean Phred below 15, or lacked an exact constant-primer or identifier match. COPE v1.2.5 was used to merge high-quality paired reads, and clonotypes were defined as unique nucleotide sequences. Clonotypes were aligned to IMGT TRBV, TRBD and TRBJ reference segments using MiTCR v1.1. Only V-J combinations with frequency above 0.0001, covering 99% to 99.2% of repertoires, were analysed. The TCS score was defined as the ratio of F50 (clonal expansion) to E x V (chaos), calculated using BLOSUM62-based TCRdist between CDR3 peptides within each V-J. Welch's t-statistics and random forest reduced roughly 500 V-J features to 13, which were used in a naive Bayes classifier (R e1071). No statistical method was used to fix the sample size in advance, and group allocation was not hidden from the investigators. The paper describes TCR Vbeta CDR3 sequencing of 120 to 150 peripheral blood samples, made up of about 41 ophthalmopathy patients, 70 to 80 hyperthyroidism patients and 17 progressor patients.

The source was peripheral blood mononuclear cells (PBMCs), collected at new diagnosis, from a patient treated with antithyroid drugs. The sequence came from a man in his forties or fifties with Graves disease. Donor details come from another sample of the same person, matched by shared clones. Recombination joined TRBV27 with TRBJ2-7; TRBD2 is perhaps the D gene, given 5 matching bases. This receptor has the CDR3 CASSLRLATYEQYF. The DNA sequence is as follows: TGTGCCAGCAGTTTAAGGCTAGCTACCTACGAGCAGTACTTC.